The 28 T cell receptor beta chains below all came from one sample that was sequenced in a study of blood T cell repertoires in COVID-19 (dated by TCRdb to the early 2020s). The library was generated by the immunoSEQ multiplex PCR assay. The table was pulled from immuneACCESS by TCRdb, which kept in-frame rearrangements only. Such tables lose some clones; where checked, under half of the loss comes from unresolved V genes, and the rest has no known cause. The sample has 160,000 or so clones on record, roughly 85% of them singletons. More than 5% of the sample belongs to the ten largest clones. The specimen was peripheral blood. Every receptor here comes from a woman in her fifties or sixties with COVID-19, enrolled during active disease.

This chain joins TRBV9 and TRBJ2-2; 12 bases are a match to TRBD2. The junction had 6 bases not matched to a gene; V was cut back by 3 bases and J by 6 bases. The CDR3 contains 16 residues. CDR1 and CDR2 from the germline V gene are SGDLS and YYNGEE. The CDR3 bases are TGTGCCAGCAGCGCTAGCGGGGGGGCCGGTTCCGGGGAGCTGTTTTTT. Translating it yields CASSASGGAGSGELFF.

The gene calls are TRBV24-1 and TRBJ2-5, with 11 positions matching TRBD2. In germline, CDR1 is KGHDR, CDR2 SFDVKD. The CDR3 contains 15 residues. The trim removed 4 bases at V and 5 bases at J, leaving 5 bases unmatched. The CDR3 bases are TGTGCCACCAGTGAGCGACTAGCGGGGCTGGAGACCCAGTACTTC. Its translation is CATSERLAGLETQYF.

The chain uses TRBV5-8 and TRBJ1-2; 8 positions match TRBD1. The trim removed 2 bases at V and 8 bases at J, leaving 2 bases unmatched. The length of the CDR3 is 12 residues. Germline assignment: CDR1 SGHTS and CDR2 YDEGEE. The CDR3 loop reads CASSFGQGGYTF. The DNA for the CDR3 is TGTGCCAGCAGCTTCGGACAGGGAGGCTACACCTTC.

The chain has TRBV15 and TRBJ1-1; D perhaps matches TRBD1 (5 bases). V was pared by 2 bases and J by 12 bases, with 19 bases between. CDR1 and CDR2 from the germline V gene are LNHNV and YYDKDF (reference sequence). The CDR3 is made up of 14 amino acids. Here the CDR3 DNA reads TGTGCCACCAGCAGACACGCAGGGTCGGTAATTACTTTCTTT. This gives the protein CATSRHAGSVITFF.

CDR3 coding DNA: TGTGCCAGCTCCAACCGGGACAGGGGAGGAAATGAGCAGTTCTTC. Protein: CASSNRDRGGNEQFF. The V gene is TRBV18, the J gene TRBJ2-1, with 10 bases aligning to TRBD1. The CDR3 consists of 15 residues. Germline V gene lookup returns CDR1 KGHSH and CDR2 LQKENI. Trimming took 6 bases from V and 7 from J; bases not matched to a gene: 9.

This sequence joins TRBV2 and TRBJ2-7; 9 bases map to TRBD2. The CDR3 spans 13 residues. The germline CDR1 and CDR2 sequences are SNHLY and FYNNEI. Trimming removed 8 bases from V and 7 bases from J; junction bases left unmatched: 9. The CDR3 loop is CASGPAGGREQYF. The CDR3 coding sequence is TGTGCCAGCGGTCCCGCGGGGGGGCGGGAGCAGTACTTC. The entire variable domain, with the rest obtained from reference TRBV2 and TRBJ2-7, is as follows: EPEVTQTPSHQVTQMGQEVILRCVPISNHLYFYWYRQILGQKVEFLVSFYNNEISEKSEIFDDQFSVERPDGSNFTLKIRSTKLEDSAMYFCASGPAGGREQYFGPGTRLTVT.

The rearrangement uses TRBV3-1 (or the pseudogene TRBV3-2) and TRBJ1-5; no firm D call. The germline gives CDR1 LGHDT, CDR2 YNNKEL (reference sequence). V lost 3 bases and J 2 bases, leaving 14 bases between the germline ends. The CDR3 loop spans 16 amino acids. CDR3 DNA sequence: TGTGCCAGCAGCCAGGACTTAGGAGGTCGCAATCAGCCCCAGCATTTT. This translates into CASSQDLGGRNQPQHF.

The chain carries TRBV12-3 or TRBV12-4 and TRBJ1-1; 8 nucleotides agree with TRBD1. There are 13 residues in the CDR3. V was clipped by 4 bases and J by 8 bases; unmatched bases: 6. The CDR3 protein is CASSSGQGLEAFF. The CDR3 coding sequence is TGTGCCAGCAGTTCCGGACAGGGCCTGGAAGCTTTCTTT.

The chain has TRBV24-1 and TRBJ2-1, with TRBD1 as a possible D gene (6 bases). Looked up from germline, CDR1 is KGHDR and CDR2 is SFDVKD. Trimming removed 6 bases from V and 10 bases from J, with 12 bases in between. CDR3 size: 12 residues. CDR3 sequence reads: CATSRGMGEQFF. The CDR3 DNA sequence: TGTGCCACCAGTAGGGGGATGGGAGAGCAGTTCTTC.

J is TRBJ1-3 and V is TRBV7-3, with 7 bases aligning to TRBD1. CDR1 and CDR2 (germline): SGHTA, FQGTGA. After removal of 5 bases from V and 0 bases from J, the junction contained 4 bases not matched to a gene. The CDR3 has 15 amino acids. CDR3 in DNA: TGTGCCAGCAGCCTGACAGGGCTCTCTGGAAACACCATATATTTT. It specifies CASSLTGLSGNTIYF.

The chain employs TRBV28 and TRBJ1-4; D gene ambiguous. The V gene's germline CDR1 is MDHEN and CDR2 SYDVKM. Trimming shortened V by 4 bases and J by 8 bases, and 14 bases separated the two germline ends. CDR3 length: 14 residues. The CDR3 region has the DNA TGTGCCAGCAGTTCGCCGTTGGTGAGGGAAAAACTGTTTTTT. Translating it yields CASSSPLVREKLFF.

The chain joins TRBV5-1 to TRBJ2-7, with TRBD2 identical over 13 bases. Germline trimming cut 4 bases from V and 0 bases from J; bases unmatched to any gene: 10. The CDR3 runs to 18 residues. Germline values: CDR1 SGHRS, CDR2 YFSETQ. CDR3: CASSLAGTSGEPSYEQYF. Here the CDR3 DNA reads TGCGCCAGCAGCCTTGCCGGGACTAGCGGGGAGCCCTCCTACGAGCAGTACTTC.

The chain combines TRBV9 with TRBJ2-1, with a weak D call TRBD1 (6 bases). This CDR3 spans 13 amino acids. The germline V gene encodes CDR1 SGDLS and CDR2 YYNGEE. V lost 1 base and J lost 6, with 8 bases in between. The CDR3 protein is CASSVTGINEQFF. The CDR3 DNA reads as TGTGCCAGCAGCGTAACAGGGATCAATGAGCAGTTCTTC.

Only one count was recorded for this clone. This rearrangement joins TRBV6-1 to TRBJ2-7, with TRBD2 matching over 10 bases. V was pared by 0 bases and J by 4 bases, with 3 bases of the junction left unmatched. The CDR3 runs to 15 residues. Germline-derived CDR1 and CDR2 are MNHNS and SASEGT. The CDR3 DNA sequence: TGTGCCAGCAGTGAAGCGGCTAGCGGGGGTTACGAGCAGTACTTC. It codes for CASSEAASGGYEQYF.

The genes are TRBV7-2 and TRBJ2-7; 10 nucleotides line up with TRBD1. The CDR3 has 14 amino acids. Trimming cost V 4 bases and J 5 bases; bases outside gene matches: 5. CDR1 is SGHTA, CDR2 FQGNSA, per germline. The CDR3 DNA reads as TGTGCCAGCAGCTATTCGACAGGGGGCCACGAGCAGTACTTC. As protein: CASSYSTGGHEQYF.

This clone was picked up a small number of times. V is TRBV7-8 and J is TRBJ1-2; D uncertain. V was shortened by 4 bases and J by 0 bases, with 6 bases between the two germline ends. Germline V gene lookup returns CDR1 SGHVS and CDR2 FQNEAQ. The CDR3 has 13 residues. The CDR3 nucleotides are TGTGCCAGCAGCTCCAGGACTAACTATGGCTACACCTTC. Its protein product is CASSSRTNYGYTF.

The chain employs TRBV4-1 and TRBJ1-2; 7 nucleotides agree with TRBD1. Trimming at V came to 0 bases and at J to 3 bases, leaving 4 bases not matched to a gene. Germline values: CDR1 MGHRA, CDR2 YSYEKL. This CDR3 comprises 15 residues. Written as DNA, the CDR3 is TGCGCCAGCAGCCAAGACGAAACAGGGGACTATGGCTACACCTTC. Translated, it gives CASSQDETGDYGYTF.

This chain uses TRBV5-1 with TRBJ2-3, with D possibly being TRBD2 (7 bases). The CDR3 sequence is 16 residues long. Germline CDR1 reads SGHRS; CDR2 reads YFSETQ. V lost 7 bases and J lost 4, with 22 bases in between. The CDR3 nucleotides are TGCGCCAGCTCCCTTGGGAGGGGGGGCCTCTCAGATACGCAGTATTTT. It encodes CASSLGRGGLSDTQYF.

The rearrangement uses TRBV19 and TRBJ2-2; D unresolved. Per germline, CDR1 LNHDA and CDR2 SQIVND (reference sequence). The CDR3 sequence is 13 residues long. V lost 1 base, J lost 4 bases, and 4 bases lay in between. The CDR3 protein is CASSIALTGELFF. The CDR3 bases are TGTGCCAGTAGTATAGCTCTCACCGGGGAGCTGTTTTTT. Based on the CDR3 plus reference TRBV19 and TRBJ2-2, the full variable domain is DGGITQSPKYLFRKEGQNVTLSCEQNLNHDAMYWYRQDPGQGLRLIYYSQIVNDFQKGDIAEGYSVSREKKESFPLTVTSAQKNPTAFYLCASSIALTGELFFGEGSRLTVL.

This chain uses TRBV3-1 (or the pseudogene TRBV3-2) with TRBJ1-2; 10 bases fit TRBD1. Germline V gives CDR1 LGHDT, CDR2 YNNKEL (reference sequence). The V and J ends lost 0 bases and 4 bases, in that order; junction bases with no gene match: 11. This CDR3 has 18 amino acids. The CDR3 DNA reads TGTGCCAGCAGCCAAGATTCGGGACAGGGGCGCCCCTCCTATGGCTACACCTTC. Translation: CASSQDSGQGRPSYGYTF.

The chain recombines TRBV4-2 with TRBJ1-4; TRBD1 is a possible D gene (5 bases). The CDR3 sequence is 15 residues long. Germline-derived CDR1 and CDR2 are LGHNA and YNFKEQ. V was trimmed by 0 bases and J by 6 bases, leaving 11 bases between them. This chain's CDR3 is CASSQDKGGDEKLFF. Written as DNA, the CDR3 is TGTGCCAGCAGCCAAGATAAGGGAGGGGATGAAAAACTGTTTTTT.

This chain joins TRBV7-3 and TRBJ2-1; 12 positions match TRBD2. V shed 5 bases, J shed 6 bases, and the junction held 8 bases outside the gene matches. CDR3 size: 16 residues. CDR1 and CDR2 (germline): SGHTA, FQGTGA. The CDR3 reads CASSVLTSGGGNEQFF. CDR3 DNA sequence: TGTGCCAGCAGCGTCCTGACTAGCGGGGGAGGCAATGAGCAGTTCTTC.

This clone occurred once. V gene TRBV5-1 combines with J gene TRBJ1-4, with 7 bases lining up with TRBD1. V shed 0 bases, J shed 11 bases, and the junction held 4 bases outside the gene matches. The germline gives CDR1 SGHRS, CDR2 YFSETQ. The CDR3 totals 13 residues. The CDR3, as DNA: TGCGCCAGCAGCTTGGGACAGGGTGAGAAACTGTTTTTT. Translating it yields CASSLGQGEKLFF.

The chain recombines TRBV5-4 with TRBJ1-6; the D gene is possibly TRBD1 (6 bases). The CDR3 is 16 residues long. CDR1 SGHNT and CDR2 YYREEE come from the germline V gene (reference sequence). V lost 0 bases, J lost 4 bases, and 11 bases lay in between. The CDR3 spells CASSLGAGDYNSPLHF. In DNA form, the CDR3 reads TGTGCCAGCAGCTTGGGGGCAGGGGATTATAATTCACCCCTCCACTTT.

The V and J genes are TRBV12-3 or TRBV12-4 and TRBJ2-1; D not resolved. Trimming shortened V by 4 bases and J by 6 bases, and 7 bases separated the two germline ends. CDR3 length: 12 residues. CDR3 in DNA: TGTGCCAGCAGTTCACGGGTCAATGAGCAGTTCTTC. Its protein product is CASSSRVNEQFF.

V gene TRBV7-6 combines with J gene TRBJ2-1; TRBD2 might be the D (5 bases). The germline V gene has CDR1 SGHVS and CDR2 FNYEAQ. The CDR3 runs to 16 residues. Trimming cost V 5 bases and J 6 bases, with 20 bases left between them. The CDR3: CASSPTSGLPTNEQFF. The CDR3 DNA is TGTGCCAGCAGCCCCACCTCTGGACTCCCCACCAATGAGCAGTTCTTC.

V gene TRBV12-5 combines with J gene TRBJ2-5; 13 positions agree with TRBD2. J gave up 4 bases and V 5 bases, and 4 bases lay outside the gene matches. Germline CDR1 is LGHNT and CDR2 is FRNRAP. This CDR3 region has 15 residues. The CDR3 protein is CASGIGLAGAETQYF. The CDR3, as DNA: TGTGCTAGTGGTATCGGACTAGCGGGGGCAGAGACCCAGTACTTC.

A single count supports this clone. The V and J genes are TRBV5-6 and TRBJ2-3; a possible D gene is TRBD1 (6 bases). CDR1 is SGHDT, CDR2 YYEEEE, per germline. The CDR3 totals 14 residues. Trimming removed 4 bases at V and 2 bases at J, with 11 bases between. CDR3 amino acids: CASSQGQPTDTQYF. DNA for the CDR3: TGTGCCAGCAGCCAAGGACAGCCCACAGATACGCAGTATTTT.